These 26 T cell receptor beta chains were sequenced from one sample in a study of beta chain features in type 1 diabetes. Overall study results and limits: All four CD4+ subsets of Type 1 diabetes patients contained TCRB CDR3s that were moderately but significantly shorter.

These TCRs' antigens remain unknown. Reverse transcription of all isolated RNA meant that expressed TCRB transcripts were sequenced. Method: immunoSEQ multiplex PCR; TCRdb's copy keeps in-frame clones and lacks some. The repertoire includes about 180,000 clones, less than 9.5% of them detected once, and 0.94% sits in the top ten. The sequenced sample was central memory CD4+ T cells from blood. Receptors were obtained from a woman aged 40 to 49 with type 1 diabetes.

This clone was counted only a few times. The V and J genes are TRBV5-4 and TRBJ1-2; D remains unclear. Trimming removed 5 bases from V and 8 bases from J, with 16 bases in between. In germline, CDR1 is SGHNT, CDR2 YYREEE (reference sequence). CDR3 length equals 13 residues. CDR3 in amino acids: CASRRAERRGYTF. The CDR3 DNA reads TGTGCCAGCAGGCGTGCAGAGAGGCGAGGCTACACCTTC.

V gene TRBV18 combines with J gene TRBJ1-4; D is unresolved. Trimming pared 2 bases from V and 8 bases from J, leaving 12 bases between. This CDR3 is 14 amino acids long. Germline lookup yields CDR1 KGHSH and CDR2 LQKENI. The CDR3 DNA reads as TGTGCCAGCTCACCAGGGAGGGTGGAAGAAAAACTGTTTTTT. This encodes CASSPGRVEEKLFF.

J is TRBJ1-2 and V is TRBV6-1; D is uncertain. Germline CDR1 is MNHNS and CDR2 is SASEGT. V lost 8 bases, J lost 3 bases, and 13 bases lay in between. The CDR3 contains 13 residues. The CDR3 DNA follows: TGTGCCAGCCATGAGGGCGGAGACTATGGCTACACCTTC. Translated, it gives CASHEGGDYGYTF.

This clone has a handful of counts. This chain links TRBV9 with TRBJ2-2; D call uncertain. The CDR3 length is 14 residues. CDR1 and CDR2 from the germline V gene are SGDLS and YYNGEE. Trimming removed 0 bases at V and 3 bases at J, with 6 bases between. CDR3 sequence: CASSVGDYTGELFF. The CDR3 DNA follows: TGTGCCAGCAGCGTAGGCGACTACACCGGGGAGCTGTTTTTT.

The sample holds a few counts of this clone. The chain employs TRBV28 and TRBJ2-5; 11 positions agree with TRBD1. Germline V CDR1 and CDR2: MDHEN, SYDVKM. CDR3 length equals 15 residues. V shed 3 bases, J shed 5 bases, and the junction held 5 bases outside the gene matches. The CDR3, as DNA: TGTGCCAGCAGTTTCGGGACAGGGGGTTTGGAGACCCAGTACTTC. Protein sequence: CASSFGTGGLETQYF.

In its sample, this clone was seen a few times. The rearrangement links TRBV11-2 to TRBJ2-3; TRBD2 matches 7 bases. Germline V gene data show CDR1 as SGHAT and CDR2 as FQNNGV. The CDR3 loop spans 16 amino acids. V lost 3 bases to trimming and J lost 5 bases; unmatched junction nucleotides: 11. The CDR3 DNA reads TGTGCCAGCAGCTTGGGTCGAGGGGTAGCGGGAGATACGCAGTATTTT. Amino acids: CASSLGRGVAGDTQYF. Full variable domain (missing parts from reference TRBV11-2 and TRBJ2-3): EAGVAQSPRYKIIEKRQSVAFWCNPISGHATLYWYQQILGQGPKLLIQFQNNGVVDDSQLPKDRFSAERLKGVDSTLKIQPAKLEDSAVYLCASSLGRGVAGDTQYFGPGTRLTVL.

This clone was counted a few times. The V call is TRBV6-5, the J call TRBJ1-1; possible D gene TRBD1, 5 bases. This CDR3 is 14 amino acids long. Germline V gene sequence: CDR1 MNHEY, CDR2 SVGAGI. Trimming pared 0 bases from V and 11 bases from J, leaving 16 bases between. The CDR3 loop is CASSYSGSGRGAFF. The CDR3 DNA reads TGTGCCAGCAGTTACTCGGGGAGTGGTCGGGGGGCTTTCTTT.

The rearrangement links TRBV7-2 to TRBJ2-1; TRBD2 agrees at 9 bases. V shed 1 base and J 6 bases; nucleotides not matched to a gene: 4. CDR3 length: 15 amino acids. Per the germline V gene, CDR1 is SGHTA and CDR2 is FQGNSA. Here the CDR3 DNA reads TGTGCCAGCAGCTTAGGTGGGACTAGCCTCAATGAGCAGTTCTTC. Encoded protein: CASSLGGTSLNEQFF.

This clone was detected a few times. V usage is TRBV7-9 and J usage is TRBJ1-1; D is unresolved. The CDR3 is 12 residues long. Germline V gene data show CDR1 as SEHNR and CDR2 as FQNEAQ (reference sequence). Trimming left V 4 bases short and J 6 bases short, with 9 bases between. CDR3 nucleotide sequence: TGTGCCAGCAGCTCCACTAGGGCTGAAGCTTTCTTT. Amino acid sequence: CASSSTRAEAFF.

This clone was detected a few times. This sequence joins TRBV7-2 and TRBJ2-5; 14 bases are a match to TRBD2. V shed 4 bases, J shed 5 bases, and the junction held 3 bases outside the gene matches. Germline assignment: CDR1 SGHTA and CDR2 FQGNSA. The CDR3 loop spans 15 amino acids. As DNA, the CDR3 is TGTGCCAGCAGCTGGGGACTAGCGGGAGTGGAGACCCAGTACTTC. Translated, it gives CASSWGLAGVETQYF.

The CDR3 region has the DNA TGTGCCAGCAGTTACGAAGGGATGGGACAGGAGGGCTACACCTTC. It translates to CASSYEGMGQEGYTF. The V gene is TRBV6-6, the J gene TRBJ1-2; 8 nucleotides align to TRBD1. V dropped 2 bases and J dropped 8; count of bases not matched to a gene: 10. The CDR3 spans 15 residues. Germline CDR1 reads MNHNY; CDR2 reads SVGAGI (reference sequence).

This chain joins TRBV7-2 and TRBJ2-7; tentative D call: TRBD2 (5 bases). Germline lookup yields CDR1 SGHTA and CDR2 FQGNSA. This CDR3 has 15 amino acids. V was trimmed by 4 bases and J by 2 bases, leaving 15 bases between them. Written as DNA, the CDR3 is TGTGCCAGCAGCTCATCCTGGACGGGAACCTACGAGCAGTACTTC. This sequence encodes CASSSSWTGTYEQYF.

The gene calls are TRBV6-1 and TRBJ1-1; D might be TRBD1 (5 bases). The CDR3 consists of 14 residues. The ends were cut back, 5 bases at V and 1 base at J, with 11 bases in the middle. Germline CDR1 reads MNHNS; CDR2 reads SASEGT. The CDR3 protein is CASSLRETNTEAFF. The CDR3 bases are TGTGCCAGCAGTCTCAGGGAAACGAACACTGAAGCTTTCTTT.

CDR3 nucleotides: TGCAGTGTGCCGGGGTGGAATGAGCAGTTCTTC. It codes for CSVPGWNEQFF. The chain joins TRBV20-1 to TRBJ2-1, with D possibly being TRBD2 (5 bases). Germline CDR1 DFQATT, CDR2 SNEGSKA (reference sequence). V was clipped by 7 bases and J by 7 bases, with 11 bases between them. The CDR3 is 11 amino acids.

This clone was detected a few times. The chain employs TRBV7-6 and TRBJ2-1, with 7 nucleotides matching TRBD2. In germline, CDR1 is SGHVS, CDR2 FNYEAQ. V lost 0 bases and J lost 5; bases outside the gene matches: 1. There are 14 residues in the CDR3. CDR3 protein: CASSLAGGDNEQFF. In DNA, the CDR3 is TGTGCCAGCAGCTTAGCGGGGGGGGACAATGAGCAGTTCTTC.

The CDR3 is CASSYDRRQTIGYTF. Written as DNA, the CDR3 is TGTGCCAGCAGCTACGACAGGCGGCAAACGATTGGCTACACCTTC. The chain links TRBV14 to TRBJ1-2; maybe TRBD1 (6 bases). The CDR3 is made up of 15 amino acids. Between the trimmed V and J ends, which lost 5 bases and 7 bases, there was a span of 20 bases. CDR1 is SGHDN and CDR2 is FVKESK in the germline V gene.

This clone was seen a few times. The chain carries TRBV6-5 and TRBJ1-4; 7 bases fit TRBD1. This CDR3 spans 13 amino acids. The germline V gene has CDR1 MNHEY and CDR2 SVGAGI. The junction had 8 bases not matched to a gene; V was cut back by 9 bases and J by 7 bases. The DNA of the CDR3 is TGTGCCAGTAGGGGGCAATGGGGTGAAAAACTGTTTTTT. Translation: CASRGQWGEKLFF.

This clone was counted only a few times. The V call is TRBV5-4, the J call TRBJ2-3, with 8 bases aligning to TRBD1. The CDR3 has 15 residues. Per germline, CDR1 SGHNT and CDR2 YYREEE (reference sequence). Trimming took 4 bases from V and 3 from J; bases not matched to a gene: 7. The CDR3 DNA follows: TGTGCCAGCAGCCCTCGGGACAGGACTACAGATACGCAGTATTTT. This codes for CASSPRDRTTDTQYF.

The rearrangement links TRBV15 to TRBJ1-2; possible D gene TRBD1, 6 bases. CDR3 size: 14 residues. Germline loops: CDR1 LNHNV, CDR2 YYDKDF (reference sequence). The V end lost 8 bases, the J end lost 6 bases, and 19 bases lay between the germline ends. CDR3 bases: TGTGCCACCGGGCAGGGGATCCAATACAATGGCTACACCTTC. The encoded protein is CATGQGIQYNGYTF.

This clone has more than one count but fewer than ten. This chain links TRBV4-1 with TRBJ1-5, with D possibly being TRBD1 (5 bases). CDR1 is MGHRA, CDR2 YSYEKL, per germline. This CDR3 spans 16 amino acids. Trimming cost V 0 bases and J 0 bases, with 9 bases left between them. CDR3 loop: CASSQDRDYSNQPQHF. CDR3 in DNA: TGCGCCAGCAGCCAAGACAGGGACTATAGCAATCAGCCCCAGCATTTT.

This clone has more than one count but fewer than ten. The chain combines TRBV5-1 with TRBJ1-5; possible D gene TRBD1, 5 bases. There are 13 residues in the CDR3. The V end was cut by 4 bases, the J end by 7 bases, with 12 bases between. Per the germline V gene, CDR1 is SGHRS and CDR2 is YFSETQ. CDR3 coding DNA: TGCGCCAGCAGCCGGGGGATAGGCCAGCCCCAGCATTTT. Its translation: CASSRGIGQPQHF.

This clone was observed a few times. This chain links TRBV7-9 with TRBJ1-6; 8 bases agree with TRBD1. Losses at the gene ends were 5 bases for V and 9 bases for J; bases not matched to a gene: 6. Germline-derived CDR1 and CDR2 are SEHNR and FQNEAQ (reference sequence). The CDR3 runs to 14 residues. Written as DNA, the CDR3 is TGTGCCAGCAGCCTCCGGGACAGGATTTCACCCCTCCACTTT. This codes for CASSLRDRISPLHF.

In its sample, this clone was seen a few times. V gene TRBV19 combines with J gene TRBJ1-2, with 7 bases identical to TRBD1. This CDR3 comprises 16 residues. The V segment lost 10 bases and the J segment 2 bases; nucleotides outside the gene matches: 16. CDR1 is LNHDA and CDR2 is SQIVND in the germline V gene (reference sequence). CDR3 sequence (DNA): TGTGCCACCCAGGGCCCCAAGGGACAGCTGAACTATGGCTACACCTTC. Protein sequence: CATQGPKGQLNYGYTF.

This clone was detected only a few times. V and J are TRBV14 and TRBJ1-6; a possible D gene is TRBD1 (6 bases). The CDR3 contains 15 residues. In germline, CDR1 is SGHDN, CDR2 FVKESK. V lost 0 bases and J 9 bases, leaving 12 bases between the germline ends. The CDR3 DNA is TGTGCCAGCAGCCAAGAAAACAGGGCGCCTTCACCCCTCCACTTT. It yields the protein CASSQENRAPSPLHF.

This clone was recorded a few times. The CDR3 sequence: CASSLAVGARDNEQFF. DNA of the CDR3: TGCGCCAGCAGCTTGGCCGTCGGAGCGCGGGACAATGAGCAGTTCTTC. The chain carries TRBV5-1 and TRBJ2-1, with a possible D match to TRBD2 (5 bases). Germline V gene lookup returns CDR1 SGHRS and CDR2 YFSETQ. The CDR3 is 16 residues long. Trimming pared 0 bases from V and 5 bases from J, leaving 15 bases between.

A few counts support this clone. As DNA, the CDR3 is TGTGCCAGTAGGCCCCGGGTCACACAGTACTTC. This sequence encodes CASRPRVTQYF. The V and J genes are TRBV19 and TRBJ2-7, with no clear D. The CDR3 extends over 11 amino acids. CDR1 LNHDA and CDR2 SQIVND come from the germline V gene (reference sequence). V was trimmed by 6 bases and J by 10 bases, leaving 13 bases between them.